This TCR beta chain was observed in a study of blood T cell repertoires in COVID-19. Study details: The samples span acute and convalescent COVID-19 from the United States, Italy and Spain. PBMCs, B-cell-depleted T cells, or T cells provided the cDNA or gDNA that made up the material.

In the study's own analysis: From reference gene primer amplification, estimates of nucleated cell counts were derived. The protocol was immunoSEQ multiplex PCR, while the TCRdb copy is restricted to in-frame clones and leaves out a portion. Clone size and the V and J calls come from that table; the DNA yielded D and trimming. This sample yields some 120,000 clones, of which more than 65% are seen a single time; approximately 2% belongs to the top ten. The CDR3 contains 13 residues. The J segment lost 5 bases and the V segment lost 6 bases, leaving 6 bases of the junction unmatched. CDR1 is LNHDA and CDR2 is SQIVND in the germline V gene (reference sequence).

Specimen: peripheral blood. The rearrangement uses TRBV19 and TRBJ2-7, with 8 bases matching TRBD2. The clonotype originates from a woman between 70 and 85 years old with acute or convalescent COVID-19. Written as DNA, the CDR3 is TGTGCCAGTAGCCCCGGGGGGGGCGACGAGCAGTACTTC. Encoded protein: CASSPGGGDEQYF.